This TCR beta chain was sequenced for a study of blood T cells in healthy people across ages. V gave up 0 bases and J gave up 9 bases; unmatched junction bases: 11. CDR1 and CDR2 from the germline V gene are SGHRS and YFSETQ. This CDR3 is built from 16 residues. Per sample, at least 5 micrograms of total RNA were extracted. A second PCR of 7 to 11 cycles used a sample-barcoded 5' primer and a J-beta primer mix. In TCRdb, the 5' RACE reads were re-called with MiXCR into one record per CDR3 protein. Counted here are about 840,000 distinct CDR3 sequences, under 35% occurring once; the ten biggest clones make up roughly 10%. Study-wide results and caveats: Higher diversity, along with more naive CD4+ cells, distinguished long-lived donors from aged donors.

This clonotype has at least ten counts. Antigen: not known. These data also formed part of another study, on T cells of mothers and their children.

The sequencing input was blood. The sequence was collected from a woman aged 40 to 50 in good health. This chain joins TRBV5-1 and TRBJ2-1; the match to TRBD1 covers 8 bases. CDR3 DNA: TGCGCCAGCAGCTTGGAGACTGGAGACAGGGGTGGTGAGCAGTTCTTC. Residues: CASSLETGDRGGEQFF.